This entry describes one T cell receptor (beta chain). Its antigen is unknown. The CDR3 has 16 residues. V was trimmed by 0 bases and J by 2 bases, leaving 11 bases between them. The germline CDR1 and CDR2 sequences are LGHNA and YNFKEQ. A 5'RACE template-switching step, the method used to make TCR cDNA, added a universal primer site and UMIs. A single record per CDR3 protein comes from TCRdb applying MiXCR to the 5' RACE reads. The data hold 95,000 to 100,000 distinct CDR3 sequences, with 5.8% observed a single time. This sample stems from a study of T cells after yellow fever vaccination. General study findings and limits: Detected again after the booster were most primary-vaccination clones, at 95% to 97% CD4 and 70% to 90% CD8.

The sample was CD8+ T cells sorted from PBMCs, taken 10 days after the yellow fever booster vaccination. This TCR was sampled from a man aged 18 to 30 who received the YFV17D yellow fever vaccine. The chain has TRBV4-2 and TRBJ2-1; D might be TRBD2 (6 bases). Written as DNA, the CDR3 is TGTGCCAGCAGCCAAGATAGCGCGGGGACCTACAATGAGCAGTTCTTC. The encoded protein is CASSQDSAGTYNEQFF.